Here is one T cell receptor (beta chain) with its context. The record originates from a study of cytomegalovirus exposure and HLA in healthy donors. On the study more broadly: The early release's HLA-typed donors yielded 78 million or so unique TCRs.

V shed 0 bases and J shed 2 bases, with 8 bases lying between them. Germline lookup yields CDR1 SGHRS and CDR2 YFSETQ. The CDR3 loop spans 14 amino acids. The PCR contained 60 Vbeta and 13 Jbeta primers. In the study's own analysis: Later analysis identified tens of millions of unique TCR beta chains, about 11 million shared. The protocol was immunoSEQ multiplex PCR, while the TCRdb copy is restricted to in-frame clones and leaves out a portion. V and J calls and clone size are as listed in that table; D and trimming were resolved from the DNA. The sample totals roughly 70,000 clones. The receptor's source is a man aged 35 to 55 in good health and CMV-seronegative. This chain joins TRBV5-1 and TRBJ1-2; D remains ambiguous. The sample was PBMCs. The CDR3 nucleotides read TGCGCCAGCAGCTTGGCGGTTTCCAACTATGGCTACACCTTC. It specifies CASSLAVSNYGYTF.